Following are 8 T cell receptor beta chains from one sample sequenced in a study of blood T cell repertoires in COVID-19. Assay used: immunoSEQ multiplex PCR; TCRdb lists only in-frame clones, some missing. This table holds roughly 300,000 clones, about four fifths found once. Specimen: peripheral blood. All receptors come from a woman aged 55 to 70 with active or convalescent COVID-19.

The chain has TRBV10-1 and TRBJ1-5; possibly TRBD1 for D (5 bases). The germline V and J ends were trimmed by 5 bases and 6 bases, with 26 bases remaining between them. This CDR3 region has 18 residues. CDR1 WNHNN and CDR2 SYGVQD come from the germline V gene (reference sequence). The DNA for the CDR3 is TGCGCCAGCAGTCGGAAGGGAACCTCCCAGGGATGTTCTCAGCCCCAGCATTTT. This gives the protein CASSRKGTSQGCSQPQHF.

The chain joins TRBV29-1 to TRBJ1-2; 8 bases are shared with TRBD1. The ends lost 6 bases at V and 3 bases at J; junction bases unmatched: 9. Germline CDR1 SQVTM, CDR2 ANQGSEA. The CDR3 has 14 residues. The CDR3 region has the DNA TGCAGCGTGACCAGAGACAGGGGCCACTATGGCTACACCTTC. This encodes CSVTRDRGHYGYTF.

The CDR3 bases are TGTGCCAGCAGCGTAGACGCGGGGGGCACAGATACGCAGTATTTT. This translates into CASSVDAGGTDTQYF. This chain uses TRBV9 with TRBJ2-3; TRBD2 matches at 7 bases. Germline assignment: CDR1 SGDLS and CDR2 YYNGEE. This CDR3 spans 15 amino acids. Germline trimming cut 0 bases from V and 1 base from J; bases unmatched to any gene: 2.

V usage is TRBV2 and J usage is TRBJ2-5; TRBD1 is a possible D gene (5 bases). Germline lookup yields CDR1 SNHLY and CDR2 FYNNEI. The CDR3 consists of 13 residues. Trimming shortened V by 4 bases and J by 5 bases, and 11 bases separated the two germline ends. The CDR3 DNA reads TGTGCCAGCAGTGGGGCAGGGTCGGAGACCCAGTACTTC. This encodes CASSGAGSETQYF.

V gene TRBV6-5 combines with J gene TRBJ2-7; 8 bases are shared with TRBD2. With 10 bases clipped from V and 5 bases from J, the junction kept 7 bases outside the gene matches. CDR3 length equals 12 residues. The germline V gene encodes CDR1 MNHEY and CDR2 SVGAGI. The CDR3 reads CATGTRVHEQYF. The CDR3 coding sequence is TGTGCCACCGGGACTAGGGTCCACGAGCAGTACTTC.

The chain joins TRBV25-1 to TRBJ2-1, with TRBD2 matching over 8 bases. Per germline, CDR1 MGHDK and CDR2 SYGVNS. The V and J ends lost 8 bases and 2 bases, in that order; junction bases with no gene match: 8. This CDR3 comprises 15 residues. The CDR3 DNA is TGTGCCAGCTCCGGCGGGGGGCGACCCTACAATGAGCAGTTCTTC. Amino acid sequence: CASSGGGRPYNEQFF.

Remarks on this clone: Other DNA sequences in this specimen translate into the identical CDR3. The chain carries TRBV3-1 (or the pseudogene TRBV3-2) and TRBJ1-1; D is ambiguous. Germline V gene sequence: CDR1 LGHDT, CDR2 YNNKEL (reference sequence). The germline V and J ends were trimmed by 1 base and 1 base, with 7 bases remaining between them. This CDR3 has 14 residues. CDR3 protein: CASSQGGSNTEAFF. CDR3 nucleotides: TGTGCCAGCAGCCAAGGAGGTTCGAACACTGAAGCTTTCTTT.

This clone is a singleton in its sample. This rearrangement joins TRBV7-8 to TRBJ2-7; the D gene is possibly TRBD2 (7 bases). Germline values: CDR1 SGHVS, CDR2 FQNEAQ. This CDR3 region has 16 residues. V lost 3 bases to trimming and J lost 7 bases, with 22 bases between them. This chain's CDR3 is CASSFNGGPSIGEQYF. CDR3 sequence (DNA): TGTGCCAGCAGCTTTAACGGGGGGCCCTCCATCGGGGAGCAGTACTTC.